This paragraph reports one T cell receptor beta chain. Its antigen remains unknown. Time point described: week 5, during vaccination. A 20-mer mutant IDH1 peptide at 300 ug was injected subcutaneously with topical imiquimod. TCRdb's table, derived via immunoSEQ multiplex PCR, lists solely in-frame clones and lacks some. Of more than 35,000 clones listed, 80% to 90% are singletons. V dropped 5 bases and J dropped 4 bases, with 18 bases sitting between them. The V gene's germline CDR1 is SGHNT and CDR2 YYREEE (reference sequence). This CDR3 has 15 residues. This entry comes from a study of a mutant IDH1 vaccine in newly diagnosed glioma. Whole-study context: Patients underwent eight vaccinations, which took place in weeks 1, 3, 5, 7, 11, 15, 19 and 23. Patients' prior therapy spanned radiotherapy, temozolomide, or both; most underwent both. Study results and caveats: Seemingly, pseudoprogression had no relation to changes in the top peripheral T cell clonotypes.

The source was PBMCs, collected from a glioma patient whose treatment included an IDH1 peptide vaccine. The rearrangement links TRBV5-4 to TRBJ1-2; TRBD1 might be the D (5 bases). The sequence derives from a man in his forties with glioma. The CDR3 spells CASRMFGGTPYGYTF. The CDR3 coding sequence is TGTGCCAGCAGGATGTTCGGGGGTACCCCCTATGGCTACACCTTC.